A single sample is the source of the 3 T cell receptor beta chains below, sequenced in a study of blood T cell repertoires in COVID-19. Sequenced by immunoSEQ multiplex PCR; TCRdb stores in-frame clones only, minus some. The sample lists 90,000 to 140,000 clones, roughly four fifths occurring once. Sequences were obtained from peripheral blood. Receptors were obtained from a woman in her 70s with acute or convalescent COVID-19.

This CDR3 reads CSAAQGFNSPLHF. Here the CDR3 DNA reads TGCAGCGCGGCACAGGGCTTCAATTCACCCCTCCACTTT. The chain joins TRBV29-1 to TRBJ1-6, with D possibly TRBD1 on 6 matching bases. The germline V and J ends were trimmed by 7 bases and 7 bases, with 14 bases remaining between them. The CDR3 runs to 13 residues. The germline V gene has CDR1 SQVTM and CDR2 ANQGSEA.

The J gene is TRBJ1-3, the V gene TRBV30; no reliable D call. The CDR3 length is 16 residues. V was shortened by 4 bases and J by 4 bases, with 20 bases between the two germline ends. CDR1 is GTSNPN, CDR2 SVGIG, per germline (reference sequence). The CDR3 loop is CAWKTRGGEGGNTIYF. The DNA for the CDR3 is TGTGCCTGGAAAACCCGAGGTGGGGAGGGAGGAAACACCATATATTTT.

The table lists this clone with a few counts. The rearrangement joins TRBV4-3 to TRBJ2-6, with a possible D match to TRBD1 (6 bases). V was cut by 1 base and J by 1 base, with 11 bases left in between. The germline V gene has CDR1 LGHNA and CDR2 YSLEER. This CDR3 is 17 amino acids long. The CDR3 DNA reads as TGCGCCAGCAGCCAAGCAGGGGACGGATCTGGGGCCAACGTCCTGACTTTC. Its protein is CASSQAGDGSGANVLTF.